The 16 T cell receptor beta chains presented below share a single source sample, sequenced in a study of T cells in Graves' hyperthyroidism and ophthalmopathy. From RNA transcripts, TCR beta CDR3 regions were amplified. A set of HTBI primers served as the primers for a first-round RT-PCR of the TCR CDR3. TCRdb used MiXCR to reprocess the multiplex PCR reads, holding one entry per CDR3 protein. This sample carries around 760,000 distinct CDR3 sequences, approximately 40% of them seen once, and the ten largest clones take roughly 30%. Sequenced material: blood. The receptors stem from a woman between 35 and 50 years old with Graves' hyperthyroidism.

This clonotype was counted ten times or more. This sequence joins TRBV25-1 and TRBJ2-7; D uncertain. V was pared by 7 bases and J by 5 bases, with 15 bases between. The germline V gene has CDR1 MGHDK and CDR2 SYGVNS. The CDR3 extends over 13 amino acids. CDR3 in amino acids: CASTRRDINEQYF. For the CDR3, the DNA is TGTGCCAGCACCCGGCGTGACATAAACGAGCAGTACTTC.

This rearrangement joins TRBV10-3 to TRBJ1-2; 10 bases are shared with TRBD1. The CDR3 contains 16 residues. The V segment lost 6 bases and the J segment 2 bases; nucleotides outside the gene matches: 9. Germline CDR1 is ENHRY and CDR2 is SYGVKD. In nucleotides, the CDR3 is TGTGCCATCAGCGCTGGGGGGGGACAGGGGAACTATGGCTACACCTTC. This codes for CAISAGGGQGNYGYTF.

V and J are TRBV7-9 and TRBJ2-5, with D perhaps matching TRBD1 (6 bases). The V and J ends lost 8 bases and 7 bases respectively, with 11 bases between them. Germline V gives CDR1 SEHNR, CDR2 FQNEAQ (reference sequence). This CDR3 is 11 amino acids long. CDR3 amino acids: CASSQTGTQYF. The CDR3 bases are TGTGCCAGCTCTCAGACAGGGACCCAGTACTTC.

Ten or more counts support this clonotype. The genes are TRBV29-1 and TRBJ2-7; tentatively, D is TRBD1 or TRBD2 (5 bases each). Germline V CDR1 and CDR2: SQVTM, ANQGSEA. V was trimmed by 5 bases and J by 5 bases, leaving 16 bases between them. The CDR3 extends over 13 amino acids. The CDR3 DNA sequence: TGCAGCGTTCGTGGCAGGGAGATGGACGAGCAGTACTTC. This translates into CSVRGREMDEQYF.

The chain has TRBV20-1 and TRBJ2-7; 10 nucleotides match TRBD2. The CDR3 loop spans 14 amino acids. J was trimmed by 6 bases and V by 4 bases; bases with no gene match: 9. Germline V gene lookup returns CDR1 DFQATT and CDR2 SNEGSKA (reference sequence). The CDR3 sequence: CSAMGLAGVGEQYF. CDR3 in DNA: TGCAGTGCTATGGGGCTAGCGGGAGTAGGCGAGCAGTACTTC.

V and J are TRBV6-5 and TRBJ2-5; 7 nucleotides line up with TRBD2. With 2 bases clipped from V and 4 bases from J, the junction kept 7 bases outside the gene matches. The CDR3 consists of 15 residues. Germline V lookup: CDR1 MNHEY, CDR2 SVGAGI. The CDR3 loop reads CASSYVVGRGETQYF. In DNA form, the CDR3 reads TGTGCCAGCAGTTACGTGGTAGGGAGGGGAGAGACCCAGTACTTC.

The rearrangement uses TRBV12-3 or TRBV12-4 and TRBJ1-2; TRBD1 is a possible D gene (5 bases). Trimming cost V 2 bases and J 4 bases, with 14 bases left between them. The CDR3 runs to 15 residues. The CDR3 DNA reads as TGTGCCAGCAGTTTAATAAACCGGGGGTCCTATGGCTACACCTTC. It codes for CASSLINRGSYGYTF.

The V gene is TRBV28, the J gene TRBJ1-1, with D unclear. There are 13 residues in the CDR3. Trimming left V 10 bases short and J 0 bases short, with 12 bases between. In germline, CDR1 is MDHEN, CDR2 SYDVKM. This chain's CDR3 is CATLRRMNTEAFF. For the CDR3, the DNA is TGTGCCACCCTCAGGCGGATGAACACTGAAGCTTTCTTT.

The chain recombines TRBV6-5 with TRBJ1-1; D is uncertain. The CDR3 length is 16 residues. The germline V gene encodes CDR1 MNHEY and CDR2 SVGAGI. V was pared by 0 bases and J by 1 base, with 12 bases between. The CDR3 nucleotides are TGTGCCAGCAGTTACTCAAGCGCGGGGAAGAACACTGAAGCTTTCTTT. Its protein is CASSYSSAGKNTEAFF.

The CDR3 loop is CASSPPIAGTNEKLFF. CDR3 coding DNA: TGTGCCAGCTCACCCCCTATAGCAGGAACTAATGAAAAACTGTTTTTT. The chain combines TRBV14 with TRBJ1-4, with D hard to call. The CDR3 runs to 16 residues. Germline assignment: CDR1 SGHDN and CDR2 FVKESK. Trimming stripped 8 bases from V and 1 base from J, with 17 bases between. Complete variable domain (other parts from reference TRBV14 and TRBJ1-4): EAGVTQFPSHSVIEKGQTVTLRCDPISGHDNLYWYRRVMGKEIKFLLHFVKESKQDESGMPNNRFLAERTGGTYSTLKVQPAELEDSGVYFCASSPPIAGTNEKLFFGSGTQLSVL.

This clonotype came up many times. The rearrangement links TRBV29-1 to TRBJ2-7, with D unclear. V dropped 5 bases and J dropped 0 bases, with 14 bases sitting between them. Germline V gene lookup returns CDR1 SQVTM and CDR2 ANQGSEA. The CDR3 runs 14 residues. The CDR3 DNA sequence: TGCAGCGTTTGGTCCTTCGGTAGCTCCTACGAGCAGTACTTC. Translating gives CSVWSFGSSYEQYF.

The table lists this clonotype with many counts. The chain combines TRBV29-1 with TRBJ1-2; the match to TRBD1 covers 7 bases. The germline gives CDR1 SQVTM, CDR2 ANQGSEA. CDR3 size: 13 residues. The V gene end was trimmed by 4 bases and the J gene end by 7 bases; junction bases not matched to a gene: 9. CDR3: CSVGTVQGFGYTF. The CDR3 DNA reads as TGCAGCGTTGGCACCGTACAGGGGTTTGGCTACACCTTC.

This clonotype showed up just a few times. The chain uses TRBV5-1 and TRBJ1-2, with D maybe TRBD1 (5 bases). Per germline, CDR1 SGHRS and CDR2 YFSETQ. V was clipped by 0 bases and J by 5 bases, with 11 bases between them. The length of the CDR3 is 14 residues. The chain's CDR3 is CASSLEGPKYGYTF. CDR3 DNA sequence: TGCGCCAGCAGCTTGGAGGGGCCGAAATATGGCTACACCTTC.

On this clonotype: This could be a read error, since a much larger clone is one nucleotide away. As the CDR3 is not closed by the conserved phenylalanine or tryptophan, this likely results from a read error. The chain uses TRBV7-9 and TRBJ2-7; 11 nucleotides match TRBD2. The CDR3 extends over 14 amino acids. Germline CDR1 reads SEHNR; CDR2 reads FQNEAQ (reference sequence). Unmatched junction bases numbered 8, after V lost 8 bases and J lost 5 bases. The CDR3 is CASSRLAGSHEQYL. The CDR3 nucleotides are TGTGCCAGCTCCCGACTAGCGGGATCCCACGAGCAGTACCTC.

This clonotype has only a few counts. V usage is TRBV2 and J usage is TRBJ2-7; D could derive from TRBD1 or TRBD2 (6 bases each). The germline V gene encodes CDR1 SNHLY and CDR2 FYNNEI. CDR3 length: 15 residues. Trimming removed 2 bases at V and 0 bases at J, with 11 bases between. The CDR3 loop is CASSEMGGDSYEQYF. CDR3 in DNA: TGTGCCAGCAGTGAAATGGGGGGCGACTCCTACGAGCAGTACTTC.

This clonotype was counted at least ten times. The chain links TRBV3-1 to TRBJ1-6; D is possibly TRBD1 (5 bases). V lost 1 base and J lost 8, with 9 bases in between. The germline V gene encodes CDR1 LGHDT and CDR2 YNNKEL (reference sequence). The CDR3 is made up of 14 amino acids. The CDR3 nucleotides are TGTGCCAGCAGCCAAGGACAGTCGGATTCACCCCTCCACTTT. It is translated as CASSQGQSDSPLHF.